These 13 T cell receptor beta chains came from one sample sequenced in a study of blood T cell repertoires in COVID-19. Assay: immunoSEQ multiplex PCR; the TCRdb copy retains only in-frame clones and omits some. Counted here are 65,000 to 85,000 clones, about 90% occurring once; the ten biggest clones make up 5.8%. Source material: peripheral blood. The source is a human donor in a cohort sampled during active COVID-19.

CDR3 nucleotides: TGTGCCAGCAGCTTGGGACAGAGGAACACTGAAGCTTTCTTT. Amino acids: CASSLGQRNTEAFF. The chain is built from TRBV7-9 and TRBJ1-1; the match to TRBD1 covers 7 bases. CDR1 and CDR2 from the germline V gene are SEHNR and FQNEAQ (reference sequence). V dropped 3 bases and J dropped 1; count of bases not matched to a gene: 2. The CDR3 sequence is 14 residues long.

V is TRBV29-1 and J is TRBJ2-2; possible D gene TRBD1, 5 bases. V lost 4 bases to trimming and J lost 1 base, with 7 bases between them. The CDR3 length is 13 residues. CDR1 is SQVTM, CDR2 ANQGSEA, per germline. CDR3 loop: CSVAGRNTGELFF. The CDR3 bases are TGCAGCGTTGCAGGGCGGAACACCGGGGAGCTGTTTTTT.

The chain has TRBV14 and TRBJ2-2; D gene uncertain. Germline-derived CDR1 and CDR2 are SGHDN and FVKESK. The V end was cut by 0 bases, the J end by 7 bases, with 15 bases between. The CDR3 extends over 16 amino acids. CDR3 sequence: CASSQELVWAGGELFF. DNA of the CDR3: TGTGCCAGCAGCCAAGAACTTGTGTGGGCCGGCGGGGAGCTGTTTTTT.

This chain links TRBV2 with TRBJ1-2, with TRBD1 identical over 7 bases. This CDR3 region has 16 residues. The ends lost 3 bases at V and 4 bases at J; junction bases unmatched: 11. Per the germline V gene, CDR1 is SNHLY and CDR2 is FYNNEI. Here the CDR3 reads CASSDTGTATAYGYTF. The DNA of the CDR3 is TGTGCCAGCAGTGATACCGGGACAGCAACCGCCTATGGCTACACCTTC.

The chain couples TRBV9 to TRBJ2-1; 9 bases match TRBD2. Germline CDR1 SGDLS, CDR2 YYNGEE. CDR3 length: 18 residues. Unmatched junction bases numbered 15, after V lost 0 bases and J lost 8 bases. The CDR3 spells CASSVAPLEASGDYEQFF. The CDR3 DNA reads TGTGCCAGCAGCGTAGCACCCCTCGAGGCTAGCGGGGACTATGAGCAGTTCTTC.

V and J are TRBV10-3 and TRBJ2-3; perhaps TRBD1 as D (7 bases). The CDR3 totals 15 residues. The V gene lost 2 bases and the J gene lost 2 bases, with 11 bases spanning the gap. Germline V lookup: CDR1 ENHRY, CDR2 SYGVKD. The DNA for the CDR3 is TGTGCCATCAGTGAGACAGGGGAGGCCACAGATACGCAGTATTTT. This codes for CAISETGEATDTQYF.

The genes are TRBV29-1 and TRBJ2-7, with 8 bases aligning to TRBD1. The CDR3 contains 15 residues. V shed 6 bases and J 1 base; nucleotides not matched to a gene: 11. Germline CDR1 is SQVTM and CDR2 is ANQGSEA. As DNA, the CDR3 is TGCAGCGTCTACAATGGACAGGGCCTGTCCTACGAGCAGTACTTC. This translates into CSVYNGQGLSYEQYF.

The rearrangement joins TRBV11-2 to TRBJ2-5; 9 bases map to TRBD2. Gene TRBJ2-7 matches the end of the DNA better, so the J call may be wrong. The CDR3 spans 13 residues. Germline-derived CDR1 and CDR2 are SGHAT and FQNNGV. The CDR3 region is CASSSVLAGEQYF. Written as DNA, the CDR3 is TGTGCCAGCAGCTCGGTACTAGCGGGCGAGCAGTACTTC.

This CDR3 is CASSESTGRGAQDTQYF. CDR3 bases: TGCGCCAGCAGTGAGTCGACTGGGCGGGGGGCGCAAGATACGCAGTATTTT. V usage is TRBV10-1 and J usage is TRBJ2-3; 8 bases map to TRBD2. Germline assignment: CDR1 WNHNN and CDR2 SYGVQD (reference sequence). After removal of 0 bases from V and 5 bases from J, the junction contained 10 bases not matched to a gene. This CDR3 is built from 17 residues.

The chain is built from TRBV7-2 and TRBJ2-1; the match to TRBD1 covers 9 bases. After removal of 1 base from V and 8 bases from J, the junction contained 6 bases not matched to a gene. The CDR3 has 15 residues. Per germline, CDR1 SGHTA and CDR2 FQGNSA. Here the CDR3 DNA reads TGTGCCAGCAGCTTAGTATCACAGGGGGCCCATGAGCAGTTCTTC. Its translation: CASSLVSQGAHEQFF.

The J gene is TRBJ2-2, the V gene TRBV6-6; 10 nucleotides align to TRBD2. CDR1 and CDR2 from the germline V gene are MNHNY and SVGAGI (reference sequence). V lost 6 bases, J lost 3 bases, and 4 bases stayed unmatched. The CDR3 extends over 15 amino acids. The CDR3 DNA reads TGTGCCAGCAGGCTAGCGGGGGACCACACCGGGGAGCTGTTTTTT. Protein sequence: CASRLAGDHTGELFF.

The V and J genes are TRBV6-2 or TRBV6-3 and TRBJ2-1, with 8 bases identical to TRBD1. The germline V gene has CDR1 MNHEY and CDR2 SVGEGT. The CDR3 has 17 amino acids. J was trimmed by 4 bases and V by 0 bases; bases with no gene match: 8. For the CDR3, the DNA is TGTGCCAGCAGTTACTCCCGGACAGGGTATTATTACAATGAGCAGTTCTTC. Translated: CASSYSRTGYYYNEQFF.

The chain combines TRBV10-3 with TRBJ1-3, with 11 bases fitting TRBD1. The germline gives CDR1 ENHRY, CDR2 SYGVKD. The trim removed 10 bases at V and 2 bases at J, leaving 10 bases unmatched. This CDR3 region has 16 residues. The CDR3 sequence: CATARDRGRTGNTIYF. The CDR3 region has the DNA TGTGCCACCGCCAGGGACAGGGGGAGAACTGGAAACACCATATATTTT.